Listed below are T cell receptor beta chains from one sample, sequenced in a study of identical twins. MiXCR, run by TCRdb on the 5' RACE reads, gives a single entry per CDR3 protein. The sample includes 200,000 to 250,000 distinct CDR3 sequences, roughly 7% seen only once; the top ten take approximately 3.7%. This sample also appeared in a second study, on yellow fever vaccine responses in identical twins.

Sample: memory (CD45RO+) T cells sorted from blood. The source is a woman between 18 and 29 years old in good health. Each CDR3 is given with its conserved first and last residue. Each record gives: J gene, clone size, V gene, D gene, CDR3 DNA, CDR3 protein. D genes are given only for firm matches. Clone sizes are given selectively: once, few, many, or a class where the clone is expanded.

J: TRBJ2-1; size: few; V: TRBV28; D: -; DNA: TGTGCCAGCTCCTCCCCCCCACCGAATGAGCAGTTCTTC; CDR3: CASSSPPPNEQFF
J: TRBJ2-5; size: medium-sized; V: TRBV29-1; D: -; DNA: TGCAGCGCCGGACAGATGCAAGAGACCCAGTACTTC; CDR3: CSAGQMQETQYF
J: TRBJ1-1; size: -; V: TRBV19; D: -; DNA: TGTGCCAGTAACACTGAAGCTTTCTTT; CDR3: CASNTEAFF
J: TRBJ1-1; size: few; V: TRBV11-3; D: -; DNA: TGTGCCAGCAGCTTAGATCGGGATAGTACTGAAGCTTTCTTT; CDR3: CASSLDRDSTEAFF
J: TRBJ2-7; size: -; V: TRBV9; D: -; DNA: TGTGCCAGCAGCGTATTGGACCAGGGGCCCTACGAGCAGTACTTC; CDR3: CASSVLDQGPYEQYF
J: TRBJ2-3; size: -; V: TRBV7-9; D: TRBD1; DNA: TGTGCCAGCAGCACGGGACAGACTAGCACAGATACGCAGTATTTT; CDR3: CASSTGQTSTDTQYF
J: TRBJ1-5; size: few; V: TRBV28; D: -; DNA: TGTGCCAGCAGTTTCTCATTAGGCAATCAGCCCCAGCATTTT; CDR3: CASSFSLGNQPQHF
J: TRBJ2-2; size: many; V: TRBV5-1; D: TRBD1; DNA: TGCGCCAGCAGCTTTGGGACAGAGAACACCGGGGAGCTGTTTTTT; CDR3: CASSFGTENTGELFF
J: TRBJ1-6; size: -; V: TRBV27; D: TRBD1; DNA: TGTGCCAGCAGTTTACGCCAGGGGGGTTCACCCCTCCACTTT; CDR3: CASSLRQGGSPLHF
J: TRBJ1-6; size: many; V: TRBV7-3; D: TRBD1; DNA: TGTGCCAGCAGCCAAACAGGGGATTCACCCCTCCACTTT; CDR3: CASSQTGDSPLHF
J: TRBJ2-7; size: once; V: TRBV3-1; D: -; DNA: TGTGCCAGCAGCCCGAGGCGGGTATCCTACGAGCAGTACTTC; CDR3: CASSPRRVSYEQYF
J: TRBJ2-1; size: few; V: TRBV28; D: -; DNA: TGTGCCAGCAGTTTGGACTTCCTAAGCTCCTACAATGAGCAGTTCTTC; CDR3: CASSLDFLSSYNEQFF
J: TRBJ2-4; size: -; V: TRBV11-2; D: -; DNA: TGTGCCAGCAGCTGGGGACAAGAAAACATTCAGTACTTC; CDR3: CASSWGQENIQYF
J: TRBJ2-7; size: few; V: TRBV28; D: TRBD1; DNA: TGTGCCAGCAGTCCCCCGGGACAGTACTACGAGCAGTACTTC; CDR3: CASSPPGQYYEQYF
J: TRBJ2-1; size: many; V: TRBV12-3/TRBV12-4; D: -; DNA: TGTGCCAGCAGCCCCCCCCCTAGTCTCGAACAGTTCTTC; CDR3: CASSPPPSLEQFF
J: TRBJ1-1; size: many; V: TRBV12-3/TRBV12-4; D: TRBD1; DNA: TGTGCCAGCAGCTCCCGGGACAGGAACACTGAAGCTTTCTTT; CDR3: CASSSRDRNTEAFF
J: TRBJ1-2; size: many; V: TRBV10-3; D: TRBD1; DNA: TGTGCCATCAGGGCAGGGGGCAGCGCGGGATATGGCTACACCTTC; CDR3: CAIRAGGSAGYGYTF
J: TRBJ2-1; size: -; V: TRBV15; D: -; DNA: TGTGCCACCAGCAGAGATCTGGAGGCCTACAATGAGCAGTTCTTC; CDR3: CATSRDLEAYNEQFF
J: TRBJ2-5; size: -; V: TRBV18; D: -; DNA: TGTGCCAGCTCAACGCGCACACAAGAGACCCAGTACTTC; CDR3: CASSTRTQETQYF
J: TRBJ2-7; size: many; V: TRBV4-1; D: -; DNA: TGCGCCAGCAGCCAGACCCAGGGAGCCAAGAACGAGCAGTACTTC; CDR3: CASSQTQGAKNEQYF
J: TRBJ2-1; size: few; V: TRBV7-9; D: -; DNA: TGTGCCAGCAGCACCCCCCGGGGTCCCCCCAATGAGCAGTTCTTC; CDR3: CASSTPRGPPNEQFF
J: TRBJ2-7; size: -; V: TRBV2; D: -; DNA: TGTGCCAGCAAGGGTCCTTTCTACGAGCAGTACTTC; CDR3: CASKGPFYEQYF
J: TRBJ2-1; size: -; V: TRBV4-1; D: -; DNA: TGCGCCAGCAGCCAAGATGGGACCCAACGGCCCTACAATGAGCAGTTCTTC; CDR3: CASSQDGTQRPYNEQFF
J: TRBJ2-3; size: -; V: TRBV24-1; D: -; DNA: TGTGCCACCAGTGATCGGGACACAAGCACAGATACGCAGTATTTT; CDR3: CATSDRDTSTDTQYF
J: TRBJ2-7; size: few; V: TRBV11-2; D: -; DNA: TGTGCCAGCAGCTTAGTTCCAGGGGTGGGCGAGCAGTACTTC; CDR3: CASSLVPGVGEQYF
J: TRBJ2-2; size: -; V: TRBV3-1; D: -; DNA: TGTGCCAGCAAGCCCGGGAATGTTCTAACCGGGGAGCTGTTTTTT; CDR3: CASKPGNVLTGELFF
J: TRBJ2-5; size: few; V: TRBV7-9; D: TRBD1; DNA: TGTGCCAGCAGCAACGCAGGGGGACAGGGGGTAGAGACCCAGTACTTC; CDR3: CASSNAGGQGVETQYF
J: TRBJ1-5; size: -; V: TRBV19; D: -; DNA: TGTGCCAGTAGTATGTATCCTCAGCCCCAGCATTTT; CDR3: CASSMYPQPQHF
J: TRBJ1-1; size: few; V: TRBV11-2; D: -; DNA: TGTGCCAGCAGCTTAGATCGAGGGTCCACTGAAGCTTTCTTT; CDR3: CASSLDRGSTEAFF
J: TRBJ1-3; size: many; V: TRBV28; D: -; DNA: TGTGCCAGCAGTTTACAGGGGAGCTCTGGAAACACCATATATTTT; CDR3: CASSLQGSSGNTIYF
J: TRBJ2-1; size: few; V: TRBV24-1; D: -; DNA: TGTGCCACCAGTGTTAGTCTCGGGGCCCCCTACAATGAGCAGTTCTTC; CDR3: CATSVSLGAPYNEQFF
J: TRBJ2-7; size: few; V: TRBV2; D: -; DNA: TGTGCCAGCAGTGAGGGCAGGCCAACCTACGAGCAGTACTTC; CDR3: CASSEGRPTYEQYF
J: TRBJ2-3; size: many; V: TRBV12-3/TRBV12-4; D: -; DNA: TGTGCCAGCAGGGGGGTAGGAAGAGTCACAGATACGCAGTATTTT; CDR3: CASRGVGRVTDTQYF
J: TRBJ2-5; size: many; V: TRBV12-3/TRBV12-4; D: -; DNA: TGTGCCAGCAGTTTATCCGGGGTCAGAGTCGGAACCCAGTACTTC; CDR3: CASSLSGVRVGTQYF
J: TRBJ2-2; size: many; V: TRBV3-1; D: -; DNA: TGTGCCAGCAGCCAAATTTTATCGGACACCGGGGAGCTGTTTTTT; CDR3: CASSQILSDTGELFF
J: TRBJ2-7; size: many; V: TRBV12-3/TRBV12-4; D: TRBD2; DNA: TGTGCCAGCACCCTAGGACTAGCGGGAGCTGAGCAGTACTTC; CDR3: CASTLGLAGAEQYF
J: TRBJ1-5; size: -; V: TRBV19; D: -; DNA: TGTGCCAGTAGTATAGCTTTGGATCAGCCCCAGCATTTT; CDR3: CASSIALDQPQHF
J: TRBJ2-2; size: few; V: TRBV12-3/TRBV12-4; D: TRBD1; DNA: TGTGCCAGCAGAGCGACCCCAACTGGACAGGGAAGGGGGTTTGGCCGGGAGCTGTTTTTT; CDR3: CASRATPTGQGRGFGRELFF
J: TRBJ1-5; size: -; V: TRBV27; D: -; DNA: TGTGCCAGCAGTTTAGGGGTTCATCAGCCCCAGCATTTT; CDR3: CASSLGVHQPQHF
J: TRBJ2-1; size: few; V: TRBV5-1; D: TRBD2; DNA: TGCGCCAGCAGCTTACTAGCGGGAGGGCCCAATGAGCAGTTCTTC; CDR3: CASSLLAGGPNEQFF
J: TRBJ2-2; size: -; V: TRBV20-1; D: TRBD1; DNA: TGCAGTGCTACCTCCCGGGACAGCGCGAACACCGGGGAGCTGTTTTTT; CDR3: CSATSRDSANTGELFF
J: TRBJ1-5; size: many; V: TRBV20-1; D: -; DNA: TGCAGTGCTCCTGGACGGGGTTATAGGGATCAGCCCCAGCATTTT; CDR3: CSAPGRGYRDQPQHF
J: TRBJ2-1; size: few; V: TRBV12-3/TRBV12-4; D: TRBD2; DNA: TGTGCCAGCAGTTCGTCTCTAGCGGGAGAAGGAAATGAGCAGTTCTTC; CDR3: CASSSSLAGEGNEQFF
J: TRBJ2-2; size: few; V: TRBV14; D: -; DNA: TGTGCCAGCAACAGGGCGGACACCGGGGAGCTGTTTTTT; CDR3: CASNRADTGELFF
J: TRBJ2-2; size: many; V: TRBV25-1; D: -; DNA: TGTGCCAGCAGTGACTACACCGGGGAGCTGTTTTTT; CDR3: CASSDYTGELFF
J: TRBJ1-1; size: -; V: TRBV27; D: TRBD1; DNA: TGTGCCAGCACCCCCAAGGGACAGCCGAACACTGAAGCTTTCTTT; CDR3: CASTPKGQPNTEAFF
J: TRBJ1-6; size: few; V: TRBV28; D: -; DNA: TGTGCCAGCAGGACGGACCCTCGGAGAGATAATTCACCCCTCCACTTT; CDR3: CASRTDPRRDNSPLHF
J: TRBJ1-2; size: -; V: TRBV7-2; D: TRBD1; DNA: TGTGCCAGCAGCGGGGGACAGGGCAACTATGGCTACACCTTC; CDR3: CASSGGQGNYGYTF
J: TRBJ1-2; size: few; V: TRBV24-1; D: -; DNA: TGTGCCACCAGTGACCGCCCTCCCGGGGGCCCTAACTATGGCTACACCTTC; CDR3: CATSDRPPGGPNYGYTF
J: TRBJ2-1; size: many; V: TRBV5-1; D: -; DNA: TGCGCCAGCAGCTTGAGAGAGGACGGTATGGGTGAGCAGTTCTTC; CDR3: CASSLREDGMGEQFF
J: TRBJ2-1; size: -; V: TRBV5-5; D: -; DNA: TGTGCCAGCAGCCTTGGGGCCTCCCTCAATTACGAGCAGTTCTTC; CDR3: CASSLGASLNYEQFF
J: TRBJ2-2; size: many; V: TRBV7-2; D: -; DNA: TGTGCCAGCAGCTTATACAGGGATACCGGGGAGCTGTTTTTT; CDR3: CASSLYRDTGELFF
J: TRBJ2-1; size: many; V: TRBV12-3/TRBV12-4; D: -; DNA: TGTGCCAGCAGTTTATCAGGGGCGCGCTACAATGAGCAGTTCTTC; CDR3: CASSLSGARYNEQFF
J: TRBJ2-5; size: few; V: TRBV27; D: -; DNA: TGTGCCAGCAGTTTAAGGTCGCAGCTCCAAGAGACCCAGTACTTC; CDR3: CASSLRSQLQETQYF
J: TRBJ1-2; size: many; V: TRBV5-6; D: -; DNA: TGTGCCAGCAGCTTGGCATTCATTGGCTACACCTTC; CDR3: CASSLAFIGYTF